This T cell receptor (beta chain) was profiled in a study of T cells in Graves' hyperthyroidism and ophthalmopathy. This clonotype was picked up many times. The antigen is undetermined. V lost 6 bases and J lost 1, with 9 bases in between. The CDR3 totals 13 residues. Per the germline V gene, CDR1 is MNHEY and CDR2 is SMNVEV (reference sequence). Study results and caveats: Onset of ophthalmopathy came a median roughly 6 months after the model predicted it.

RNA transcripts served as the template for amplifying TCR beta CDR3 regions. The HTBI set primed first-round TCR CDR3 RT-PCR. TCRdb called the multiplex PCR reads again in MiXCR, with one record for every CDR3 protein. The table has more than 500,000 distinct CDR3 sequences, roughly a sixth seen once. Clinical symptoms, serum thyroxine, TRAb, thyroid ultrasound and orbital computed tomography established diagnosis. PBMCs were derived from roughly 10 ml fresh peripheral blood. Material: blood. The sequence came from a woman aged 25-40 years with Graves' ophthalmopathy. The chain employs TRBV27 and TRBJ1-1; no clear D. CDR3 DNA sequence: TGTGCCAGCAGCCGTACCAGGAACACTGAAGCTTTCTTT. Amino acid sequence: CASSRTRNTEAFF.